Listed here are 19 T cell receptor beta chains from one sample, sequenced in a study of PD-L1 blockade in urothelial cancer. Sequencing was performed with immunoSEQ multiplex PCR; in TCRdb, only in-frame clones are kept and a portion is missing. The sample comprises about 51,000 clones, around 84% of which are singletons, and around 20% rests with the top ten. Time point here: pretreatment peripheral blood. The sequencing used PBMCs, collected around atezolizumab (anti-PD-L1) treatment. The receptor set was obtained from a man in his sixties with urothelial cancer.

CDR3 in amino acids: CASSMRSSSSGYTF. Written as DNA, the CDR3 is TGTGCCAGTAGTATGAGGTCAAGTTCGTCTGGCTACACCTTC. V gene TRBV19 combines with J gene TRBJ1-2; D is uncertain. Germline CDR1 and CDR2: LNHDA and SQIVND (reference sequence). The CDR3 runs 14 residues. V was pared by 3 bases and J by 7 bases, with 15 bases between. Based on the CDR3 plus reference TRBV19 and TRBJ1-2, the full variable domain is DGGITQSPKYLFRKEGQNVTLSCEQNLNHDAMYWYRQDPGQGLRLIYYSQIVNDFQKGDIAEGYSVSREKKESFPLTVTSAQKNPTAFYLCASSMRSSSSGYTFGSGTRLTVV.

CDR3: CASSQDARGAAEAFF. The DNA for the CDR3 is TGTGCCAGCAGCCAGGACGCTCGGGGGGCGGCTGAAGCTTTCTTT. The chain links TRBV7-2 to TRBJ1-1, with D possibly being TRBD1 (6 bases). Trimming removed 5 bases at V and 6 bases at J, with 19 bases between. The CDR3 is 15 residues long. The germline V gene has CDR1 SGHTA and CDR2 FQGNSA.

The chain joins TRBV4-1 to TRBJ1-2; 9 positions agree with TRBD1. The germline gives CDR1 MGHRA, CDR2 YSYEKL. The CDR3 sequence is 16 residues long. Trimming took 0 bases from V and 6 from J; bases not matched to a gene: 8. As DNA, the CDR3 is TGCGCCAGCAGCCAAGATCGGGGACAGGGTGGGAATGGCTACACCTTC. Translation gives CASSQDRGQGGNGYTF.

The chain couples TRBV18 to TRBJ2-6; TRBD1 matches 8 bases. The CDR3 runs 18 residues. Unmatched junction bases numbered 7, after V lost 3 bases and J lost 0 bases. The germline gives CDR1 KGHSH, CDR2 LQKENI. DNA of the CDR3: TGTGCCAGCTCACCCGGACAGGGACAAACCTCTGGGGCCAACGTCCTGACTTTC. Protein sequence: CASSPGQGQTSGANVLTF. The full variable domain, in which reference TRBV18 and TRBJ2-6 provide the parts outside the CDR3, is NAGVMQNPRHLVRRRGQEARLRCSPMKGHSHVYWYRQLPEEGLKFMVYLQKENIIDESGMPKERFSAEFPKEGPSILRIQQVVRGDSAAYFCASSPGQGQTSGANVLTFGAGSRLTVL.

V is TRBV4-1 and J is TRBJ2-2; 8 positions agree with TRBD1. The ends lost 5 bases at V and 1 base at J; junction bases unmatched: 3. Germline CDR1 MGHRA, CDR2 YSYEKL. The CDR3 contains 15 residues. CDR3 DNA sequence: TGCGCCAGCAGCGCAGGGGGCCAGAACACCGGGGAGCTGTTTTTT. Translating it yields CASSAGGQNTGELFF.

The sample holds many counts of this clone. V and J are TRBV2 and TRBJ1-1; D gene uncertain. The germline V and J ends were trimmed by 1 base and 7 bases, with 7 bases remaining between them. The CDR3 is 12 amino acids. Germline V gene data show CDR1 as SNHLY and CDR2 as FYNNEI. The CDR3 reads CASSEEEGEAFF. As DNA, the CDR3 is TGTGCCAGCAGTGAAGAAGAGGGTGAAGCTTTCTTT.

The chain couples TRBV11-2 to TRBJ2-7; D possibly corresponds to TRBD1 (6 bases). V lost 5 bases and J lost 3, with 23 bases in between. CDR3 length: 17 amino acids. The germline V gene encodes CDR1 SGHAT and CDR2 FQNNGV. The CDR3: CASSLQARTATDYEQYF. The CDR3 DNA sequence: TGTGCCAGCAGCCTCCAAGCCCGGACAGCGACTGACTACGAGCAGTACTTC. The variable domain in full, completed from reference TRBV11-2 and TRBJ2-7, reads EAGVAQSPRYKIIEKRQSVAFWCNPISGHATLYWYQQILGQGPKLLIQFQNNGVVDDSQLPKDRFSAERLKGVDSTLKIQPAKLEDSAVYLCASSLQARTATDYEQYFGPGTRLTVT.

This clone appeared a single time. The chain recombines TRBV4-3 with TRBJ2-6; a weak D match, TRBD1 (6 bases). V was pared by 0 bases and J by 0 bases, with 15 bases between. Germline CDR1 reads LGHNA; CDR2 reads YSLEER. The CDR3 is made up of 19 amino acids. This chain's CDR3 is CASSQDSGTYSSGANVLTF. In nucleotides, the CDR3 is TGCGCCAGCAGCCAAGATTCCGGGACATATAGCTCTGGGGCCAACGTCCTGACTTTC.

The rearrangement links TRBV5-1 to TRBJ2-1; tentatively, D is TRBD2 (5 bases). Germline lookup yields CDR1 SGHRS and CDR2 YFSETQ. The CDR3 has 15 amino acids. Deletions cut 1 base from V and 1 base from J, with 9 bases between. The CDR3 protein is CASSLNGISYNEQFF. The CDR3 DNA reads as TGCGCCAGCAGCTTGAACGGGATTTCCTACAATGAGCAGTTCTTC.

The chain combines TRBV19 with TRBJ1-2, with D unclear. The ends were cut back, 6 bases at V and 4 bases at J, with 12 bases in the middle. The CDR3 consists of 13 residues. CDR1 is LNHDA, CDR2 SQIVND, per germline (reference sequence). CDR3 residues: CASRPQMIYGYTF. The CDR3 DNA reads TGTGCCAGTAGGCCACAGATGATCTATGGCTACACCTTC.

The rearrangement joins TRBV4-3 to TRBJ2-7; 11 bases align to TRBD1. J gave up 6 bases and V 5 bases, and 9 bases lay outside the gene matches. CDR1 LGHNA and CDR2 YSLEER come from the germline V gene. There are 15 residues in the CDR3. This CDR3 is CASSSTPGQGAEQYF. The DNA for the CDR3 is TGCGCCAGCAGCTCTACCCCCGGACAGGGGGCCGAGCAGTACTTC.

The CDR3 loop is CASSSGQGTEAFF. CDR3 nucleotides: TGTGCCAGCTCATCCGGACAGGGCACTGAAGCTTTCTTT. The gene calls are TRBV18 and TRBJ1-1; 8 nucleotides line up with TRBD1. Germline CDR1 reads KGHSH; CDR2 reads LQKENI. V was clipped by 5 bases and J by 4 bases; unmatched bases: 3. This CDR3 is built from 13 residues.

The chain carries TRBV10-3 and TRBJ2-2; 10 positions agree with TRBD2. Germline V gene data show CDR1 as ENHRY and CDR2 as SYGVKD. The CDR3 is made up of 15 amino acids. J gave up 4 bases and V 7 bases, and 6 bases lay outside the gene matches. The CDR3 bases are TGTGCCATCAAGTCTAGCGGGAGTCCCACCGGGGAGCTGTTTTTT. It encodes CAIKSSGSPTGELFF.

About this clone: Additional DNA sequences in this sample encode the identical CDR3. The chain carries TRBV18 and TRBJ2-3, with 11 bases aligning to TRBD2. Germline lookup yields CDR1 KGHSH and CDR2 LQKENI. CDR3 length: 16 residues. V shed 2 bases, J shed 0 bases, and the junction held 1 base outside the gene matches. In DNA, the CDR3 is TGTGCCAGCTCACCAGGGACTAGCGGTAGCACAGATACGCAGTATTTT. Protein product: CASSPGTSGSTDTQYF.

The chain couples TRBV10-1 to TRBJ2-1, with 9 bases matching TRBD2. The CDR3 is 16 amino acids. The germline V gene encodes CDR1 WNHNN and CDR2 SYGVQD (reference sequence). With 8 bases clipped from V and 8 bases from J, the junction kept 16 bases outside the gene matches. CDR3 bases: TGCGCCAGCTCTGGCGGGCTAGCGGGAATTTGGTATGAGCAGTTCTTC. It is translated as CASSGGLAGIWYEQFF.

The chain joins TRBV27 to TRBJ2-7; 9 bases align to TRBD1. J lost 6 bases, V lost 4 bases, and 4 bases had no gene match. This CDR3 is 13 amino acids long. Germline CDR1 MNHEY, CDR2 SMNVEV (reference sequence). The CDR3, as DNA: TGTGCCAGCAGTTCGACGACAGGGGGCGAGCAGTACTTC. It specifies CASSSTTGGEQYF.

The V call is TRBV2, the J call TRBJ2-1; a possible D gene is TRBD2 (5 bases). The CDR3 contains 12 residues. The V and J ends lost 8 bases and 5 bases respectively, with 10 bases between them. The V gene's germline CDR1 is SNHLY and CDR2 FYNNEI. In nucleotides, the CDR3 is TGTGCCAGCCTCTTAGCGAACAATGAGCAGTTCTTC. Its translation is CASLLANNEQFF.

This rearrangement joins TRBV6-4 to TRBJ2-1, with D maybe TRBD1 (6 bases). This CDR3 is built from 15 residues. Germline V gene sequence: CDR1 MRHNA, CDR2 SNTAGT. V gave up 2 bases and J gave up 6 bases, with 14 bases separating them. The CDR3 coding sequence is TGTGCCAGCAGTGACACGCAGGGGAAGTCCAATGAGCAGTTCTTC. Encoded protein: CASSDTQGKSNEQFF.

The chain employs TRBV2 and TRBJ2-1; D remains unclear. Trimming took 7 bases from V and 7 from J, leaving 8 bases between them. This CDR3 has 11 residues. From germline, CDR1 is SNHLY and CDR2 FYNNEI. CDR3 protein: CASILVNEQFF. The CDR3 nucleotides are TGTGCCAGCATCCTAGTAAATGAGCAGTTCTTC.